These T cell receptor beta chains were read from a single sample in a study of shared clonotypes between healthy human individuals. Using immunoSEQ multiplex PCR, the repertoire was profiled, and TCRdb retains in-frame clones only, with some absent. Seen here are about 770,000 clones, approximately 72% observed once, and the top ten hold about 1.8%. Sequenced input: memory CD4+ T cells sorted from blood. These receptors all come from a woman younger than 45 in good health. CDR3s include the opening cysteine and the closing phenylalanine or tryptophan. The D gene is left open where the match is weak. For some rows the clone size is stated as once, few or many, or as a class when expanded; others skip it.

>TRBJ2-5|14|TRBD2|TRBV18|-
TGTGCCAGCTCACAAGGGGCGGGAGAAGAGACCCAGTACTTC
CASSQGAGEETQYF
>TRBJ2-1|17|TRBD2|TRBV29-1|-
TGCAGCGTTTCAAACAGGCGGGGGAACAGGATTTACAATGAGCAGTTCTTC
CSVSNRRGNRIYNEQFF
>TRBJ2-3|13|-|TRBV10-3|-
TGTGCCATCAGTTACGGGGTCACAGATACGCAGTATTTT
CAISYGVTDTQYF
>TRBJ2-2|13|-|TRBV6-5|-
TGTGCCAGCACCCGACAGAACACCGGGGAGCTGTTTTTT
CASTRQNTGELFF
>TRBJ2-2|19|TRBD2|TRBV5-1|-
TGCGCCAGCAGCCTCTTGACTAGCGGGGCGACCGGGTACACCGGGGAGCTGTTTTTT
CASSLLTSGATGYTGELFF
>TRBJ2-5|14|TRBD1|TRBV19|many
TGTGCCAGTAGTACAGGGACAGCGCTCGGGTCCCAGTACTTC
CASSTGTALGSQYF
>TRBJ2-1|16|-|TRBV2|-
TGTGCCAGCAGTGGCACTGGACAGAGCTCCTACAATGAGCAGTTCTTC
CASSGTGQSSYNEQFF
>TRBJ2-1|15|-|TRBV9|-
TGTGCCAGCAGCAAACGGACTAACACCTACAATGAGCAGTTCTTC
CASSKRTNTYNEQFF
>TRBJ2-2|16|TRBD1|TRBV15|-
TGTGCCACCAGCAGAGGGACAGGGTTGAGGACCGGGGAGCTGTTTTTT
CATSRGTGLRTGELFF
>TRBJ2-2|16|TRBD1|TRBV5-1|few
TGCGCCAGCAGCCCCTCCGGGACAGCTAACACCGGGGAGCTGTTTTTT
CASSPSGTANTGELFF
>TRBJ1-1|15|TRBD1|TRBV15|-
TGTGCCACCAGCAGAAAGCGGACAGGGATCACTGAAGCTTTCTTT
CATSRKRTGITEAFF
>TRBJ2-1|15|-|TRBV25-1|-
TGTGCCAGCAGTACCCTAGCGGTCCAGGGGAATGAGCAGTTCTTC
CASSTLAVQGNEQFF
>TRBJ2-4|13|-|TRBV6-5|-
TGTGCCAGCAGTTATGGGGACAAAAACATTCAGTACTTC
CASSYGDKNIQYF
>TRBJ2-7|15|TRBD2|TRBV28|-
TGTGCCAGCAGTTTATGGGGCGGGAGAGGGTACGAGCAGTACTTC
CASSLWGGRGYEQYF
>TRBJ2-6|18|TRBD1|TRBV2|-
TGTGCCAGCAGGATCTGGCAGGGGGCGCCTACTGGGGCCAACGTCCTGACTTTC
CASRIWQGAPTGANVLTF
>TRBJ2-7|14|TRBD2|TRBV14|-
TGTGCCAGCAGCCTTAGCGGGAGTAGCTACGAGCAGTACTTC
CASSLSGSSYEQYF
>TRBJ2-7|14|-|TRBV28|-
TGTGCCAGCAGTTCGCAGAGCTCGGTTTACGAGCAGTACTTC
CASSSQSSVYEQYF
>TRBJ2-7|13|TRBD1|TRBV30|-
TGTGCCTGGAGGACAGGGACAGACTACGAGCAGTACTTC
CAWRTGTDYEQYF
>TRBJ1-5|13|-|TRBV11-3|-
TGTGCCAGCAGCGTGGACGGAAATCAGCCCCAGCATTTT
CASSVDGNQPQHF
>TRBJ1-5|12|-|TRBV4-1|few
TGCGCCAGCAGCCATCCCAATCAGCCCCAGCATTTT
CASSHPNQPQHF
>TRBJ2-7|14|-|TRBV5-5|-
TGTGCCAGCAGCTTTCCGGGTGGTTCCTACGAGCAGTACTTC
CASSFPGGSYEQYF
>TRBJ2-7|14|TRBD2|TRBV2|-
TGTGCCAGCAGAGGAGCGGGAGTGAGCTACGAGCAGTACTTC
CASRGAGVSYEQYF
>TRBJ1-3|14|-|TRBV11-2|-
TGTGCCAGCAGCTTCACAAGCTCTGGAAACACCATATATTTT
CASSFTSSGNTIYF
>TRBJ1-5|14|TRBD1|TRBV6-1|-
TGTGCCAGCATTAGGACAGGGTTCAATCAGCCCCAGCATTTT
CASIRTGFNQPQHF
>TRBJ2-1|13|-|TRBV5-4|-
TGTGCCAGCAGCTCGTCCGCCAACAATGAGCAGTTCTTC
CASSSSANNEQFF
>TRBJ2-3|18|-|TRBV19|-
TGTGCCAGTAGTATAGATCCCTATCGGGGGAGGAGGACAGATACGCAGTATTTT
CASSIDPYRGRRTDTQYF
>TRBJ2-7|15|-|TRBV27|-
TGTGCCAGCAGACGGGCCCCCTCAACCCCCTACGAGCAGTACTTC
CASRRAPSTPYEQYF
>TRBJ1-5|12|-|TRBV2|-
TGTGCCAGCAGAAGGATTGGTCAGCCCCAGCATTTT
CASRRIGQPQHF
>TRBJ1-3|16|-|TRBV5-3|-
TGTGCCAGAAGCTTGAGCACTCGACCCTCTGGAAACACCATATATTTT
CARSLSTRPSGNTIYF
>TRBJ1-1|15|TRBD1|TRBV28|-
TGTGCCAGCAGGGGAGGGGGCAGTGGGAACACTGAAGCTTTCTTT
CASRGGGSGNTEAFF
>TRBJ2-4|18|-|TRBV4-1|-
TGCGCCAGCAGCCAAGGGCCCACAGACTACCTAGCCAAAAACATTCAGTACTTC
CASSQGPTDYLAKNIQYF
>TRBJ2-7|14|-|TRBV11-2|-
TGTGCCAGCAGCTTATTTAGGGGTTCGGACGAGCAGTACTTC
CASSLFRGSDEQYF
>TRBJ1-2|14|-|TRBV6-6|once
TGTGCCAGCTTACAGGGAGACTCTAACTATGGCTACACCTTC
CASLQGDSNYGYTF
>TRBJ2-7|14|TRBD1|TRBV10-3|-
TGTGCCATCAGTGACGGTTCAGGGGGCGACGAGCAGTACTTC
CAISDGSGGDEQYF
>TRBJ2-1|16|-|TRBV11-2|-
TGTGCCAGCAGCTTCGACACGGATAGCTCCTACAATGAGCAGTTCTTC
CASSFDTDSSYNEQFF
>TRBJ1-1|14|-|TRBV12-5|-
TGTGCTAGTTCATGGATTGGGGGAACAACTGAAGCTTTCTTT
CASSWIGGTTEAFF
>TRBJ2-4|14|-|TRBV27|-
TGTGCCAGCAGTTTATCATTAGCCAAAAACATTCAGTACTTC
CASSLSLAKNIQYF
>TRBJ1-5|15|-|TRBV15|-
TGTGCCACCAGCAGAGATGGTGGGGGGTCTCAGCCCCAGCATTTT
CATSRDGGGSQPQHF
>TRBJ1-1|15|-|TRBV9|once
TGTGCCAGCAGCAAACGAGGGTCCATGAACACTGAAGCTTTCTTT
CASSKRGSMNTEAFF
>TRBJ2-1|17|TRBD2|TRBV28|once
TGTGCCAGCAGCCCGACTAGCGGGATCAGGGGCTACAATGAGCAGTTCTTC
CASSPTSGIRGYNEQFF
>TRBJ1-6|17|-|TRBV27|-
TGTGCCAGCAGTTTATGGGGGACGGCAGGGGCTGGTTCACCCCTCCACTTT
CASSLWGTAGAGSPLHF
>TRBJ2-5|14|TRBD2|TRBV7-3|few
TGTGCCAGCAGCCGCGGGACTAGCGAAGAGACCCAGTACTTC
CASSRGTSEETQYF
>TRBJ2-3|14|-|TRBV5-4|few
TGTGCCAGCAGCGGCCGGGACTCACCAGATACGCAGTATTTT
CASSGRDSPDTQYF
>TRBJ2-2|15|-|TRBV19|many
TGTGCCAGTAGTCAAGGGGTCGGCGTCACCGGGGAGCTGTTTTTT
CASSQGVGVTGELFF
>TRBJ1-5|14|-|TRBV30|few
TGTGCCTGGAGTTGGGGCAGTAGCAATCAGCCCCAGCATTTT
CAWSWGSSNQPQHF
>TRBJ1-2|12|-|TRBV29-1|-
TGCAGCGCTGAGGAGTACAGGGAGCGCTACACCTTC
CSAEEYRERYTF
>TRBJ2-5|14|-|TRBV5-1|-
TGCGCCAGCAGCCGGGACCTTCAGAGAGAGACCCAGTACTTC
CASSRDLQRETQYF
>TRBJ2-7|15|-|TRBV11-1|-
TGTGCCAGCAGCCCATACCGGGACACCGCCTACGAGCAGTACTTC
CASSPYRDTAYEQYF
>TRBJ2-7|14|-|TRBV28|-
TGTGCCAGCAGTAGGCGATATCCAGGGGGGGAGCAGTACTTC
CASSRRYPGGEQYF
>TRBJ1-2|11|TRBD1|TRBV20-1|few
TGCAGTGCTGTGGACAGGCGAGGCTACACCTTC
CSAVDRRGYTF
>TRBJ2-1|15|TRBD1|TRBV4-2|-
TGTGCCAGCAGCCAAGGGACAGGCCTTAACAATGAGCAGTTCTTC
CASSQGTGLNNEQFF
>TRBJ2-7|15|TRBD2|TRBV5-4|-
TGTGCCAGCAGCTGGACTAGCGGGGGATCCTACGAGCAGTACTTC
CASSWTSGGSYEQYF
>TRBJ2-7|15|TRBD2|TRBV7-9|-
TGTGCCAGCAGCCCCGCCCCGGGGGGGAAAGGCGAGCAGTACTTC
CASSPAPGGKGEQYF
>TRBJ2-1|15|TRBD1|TRBV10-1|few
TGCGCCAGCAGGGAAACCGGGACAGGGTACAATGAGCAGTTCTTC
CASRETGTGYNEQFF
>TRBJ1-4|17|TRBD1|TRBV4-2|-
TGTGCCAGCAGCCAAGGACAGGGGATTAATCCTAATGAAAAACTGTTTTTT
CASSQGQGINPNEKLFF
>TRBJ2-7|16|TRBD2|TRBV28|few
TGTGCCAGCAGTTTATCCCTAGCGGACCTCACCTACGAGCAGTACTTC
CASSLSLADLTYEQYF
>TRBJ1-2|15|TRBD1|TRBV4-1|-
TGCGCCAGCAGCCAAACCTGGGGACAGCGCTATGGCTACACCTTC
CASSQTWGQRYGYTF
>TRBJ1-2|15|TRBD1|TRBV6-1|few
TGTGCCAGCAGCTTGAAAGTAGGGACAGAGACTGGCTACACCTTC
CASSLKVGTETGYTF
>TRBJ2-1|15|TRBD2|TRBV25-1|-
TGTGCCAGCAGTCCCCCGGGGGGTCTCTCCCATGAGCAGTTCTTC
CASSPPGGLSHEQFF
>TRBJ2-3|13|-|TRBV30|-
TGTGCCTGGGAAATTAAGGGTGCAGATACGCAGTATTTT
CAWEIKGADTQYF